One and the same sample provided the 10 T cell receptor beta chains below, sequenced in a study of blood T cell repertoires in COVID-19. Assay used: immunoSEQ multiplex PCR; TCRdb lists only in-frame clones, some missing. The sample holds hundreds of thousands of clones, 85% seen once. The sample comprised PBMCs or T cells enriched from blood (not recorded which). These receptors came from a woman between 25 and 40 years old who had been exposed to COVID-19.

The rearrangement links TRBV23-1 to TRBJ2-1, with TRBD2 matching over 9 bases. TRBV23-1 is identified as an open reading frame with a role that is uncertain. V gave up 2 bases and J gave up 7 bases; unmatched junction bases: 3. The length of the CDR3 is 14 residues. The CDR3 DNA sequence: TGCGCCAGCAGTCAAGGGACTAGCTGGAATGAGCAGTTCTTC. Amino acids: CASSQGTSWNEQFF.

The gene calls are TRBV5-3 and TRBJ2-7, with D possibly being TRBD1 (5 bases). TRBV5-3 is marked as an open reading frame, function uncertain. The CDR3 totals 15 residues. V was shortened by 1 base and J by 4 bases, with 15 bases between the two germline ends. In nucleotides, the CDR3 is TGTGCCAGAAGCTTGAGGGGTTTTCAGGGATACGAGCAGTACTTC. Translating gives CARSLRGFQGYEQYF.

The chain carries TRBV28 and TRBJ2-3; 8 bases fit TRBD1. V trimming: 8 bases; J trimming: 5 bases; junction bases outside the gene matches: 9. Germline assignment: CDR1 MDHEN and CDR2 SYDVKM. The CDR3 runs to 14 residues. The CDR3 region is CASGSGQALDTQYF. The CDR3 nucleotides are TGTGCCAGCGGCTCGGGACAGGCTTTAGATACGCAGTATTTT.

The rearrangement uses TRBV5-1 and TRBJ1-4; TRBD1 matches at 10 bases. CDR1 and CDR2 from the germline V gene are SGHRS and YFSETQ. The J segment lost 7 bases and the V segment lost 1 base, leaving 4 bases of the junction unmatched. CDR3 length: 15 amino acids. CDR3 residues: CASSLMGQGSEKLFF. CDR3 bases: TGCGCCAGCAGCTTGATGGGACAGGGGTCTGAAAAACTGTTTTTT. The full variable domain, in which reference TRBV5-1 and TRBJ1-4 provide the parts outside the CDR3, is KAGVTQTPRYLIKTRGQQVTLSCSPISGHRSVSWYQQTPGQGLQFLFEYFSETQRNKGNFPGRFSGRQFSNSRSEMNVSTLELGDSALYLCASSLMGQGSEKLFFGSGTQLSVL.

The V and J genes are TRBV3-1 (or the pseudogene TRBV3-2) and TRBJ2-1, with 8 positions matching TRBD2. The V segment lost 0 bases and the J segment 3 bases; nucleotides outside the gene matches: 1. Germline lookup yields CDR1 LGHDT and CDR2 YNNKEL (reference sequence). This CDR3 has 15 amino acids. CDR3 sequence (DNA): TGTGCCAGCAGCCAAGATAGCGGGAACTACAATGAGCAGTTCTTC. Its translation: CASSQDSGNYNEQFF.

This sequence joins TRBV10-3 and TRBJ2-3; D possibly corresponds to TRBD1 (6 bases). The CDR3 length is 14 residues. Trimming took off 4 bases at V and 4 bases at J, with 12 bases between the two ends. Looked up from germline, CDR1 is ENHRY and CDR2 is SYGVKD. The DNA for the CDR3 is TGTGCCATCAGTGGTCCAGGGGCGGCAGATACGCAGTATTTT. It translates to CAISGPGAADTQYF.

Only one count was recorded for this clone. The chain links TRBV6-1 to TRBJ1-6, with a tentative D call TRBD1 (6 bases). There are 15 residues in the CDR3. Germline V gene lookup returns CDR1 MNHNS and CDR2 SASEGT. V was pared by 1 base and J by 7 bases, with 11 bases between. Written as DNA, the CDR3 is TGTGCCAGCAGTGAAGAGGGGGGGTTCAATTCACCCCTCCACTTT. Its translation: CASSEEGGFNSPLHF.

This sequence joins TRBV10-1 and TRBJ2-3; TRBD1 matches 8 bases. CDR3 length equals 15 residues. CDR1 is WNHNN and CDR2 is SYGVQD in the germline V gene (reference sequence). Germline trimming cut 6 bases from V and 2 bases from J; bases unmatched to any gene: 7. The CDR3 DNA sequence: TGCGCCAGCAGCGCGGGGACAGGCAACACAGATACGCAGTATTTT. This encodes CASSAGTGNTDTQYF.

This clone was detected a few times. This chain links TRBV5-8 with TRBJ2-5; D is undetermined. CDR3 length: 14 residues. Trimming shortened V by 1 base and J by 1 base, and 8 bases separated the two germline ends. The V gene's germline CDR1 is SGHTS and CDR2 YDEGEE. Here the CDR3 DNA reads TGTGCCAGCAGCTTGTCTCCAGTCCAAGAGACCCAGTACTTC. Amino acids: CASSLSPVQETQYF.

The J gene is TRBJ1-5, the V gene TRBV28; 7 nucleotides line up with TRBD1. Per the germline V gene, CDR1 is MDHEN and CDR2 is SYDVKM. The trim removed 5 bases at V and 1 base at J, leaving 14 bases unmatched. The CDR3 is 18 amino acids. CDR3 sequence: CASSPPSEGAPSNQPQHF. The CDR3 DNA is TGTGCCAGCAGTCCCCCCTCTGAGGGGGCTCCGAGCAATCAGCCCCAGCATTTT.